A selection of T cell receptor beta chains follows, all from one sample in a study of shared clonotypes between healthy human individuals. Profiled with immunoSEQ multiplex PCR; TCRdb holds only in-frame clones, not every one. The sample yields roughly 2,000,000 clones, about 95% seen once. Source material: naive CD8+ T cells sorted from blood. These receptors were collected from a man aged 18 to 29 in good health. Each CDR3 is given with its conserved first and last residue. D genes are given only for firm matches. Expanded clones are given a class, and other clones once, few, many or no size at all.

j_call: TRBJ1-1; v_call: TRBV19; clone_size: -; d_call: TRBD1; cdr3_nt: TGTGCCAGTAGTATACCCTCGACAGGGGTCACTGAAGCTTTCTTT; cdr3_aa: CASSIPSTGVTEAFF
j_call: TRBJ2-7; v_call: TRBV7-2; clone_size: -; d_call: TRBD2; cdr3_nt: TGTGCCAGCAGCTTTGGGACTAGCGGGAGGGCCTACGAGCAGTACTTC; cdr3_aa: CASSFGTSGRAYEQYF
j_call: TRBJ1-2; v_call: TRBV7-9; clone_size: -; d_call: TRBD1; cdr3_nt: TGTGCCAGCAGCTTGGCAGGGGGCGATGGCTACACCTTC; cdr3_aa: CASSLAGGDGYTF
j_call: TRBJ2-5; v_call: TRBV11-2; clone_size: -; d_call: -; cdr3_nt: TGTGCCAGCAGCTTAGGAGGGGGATGGTTACAAGAGACCCAGTACTTC; cdr3_aa: CASSLGGGWLQETQYF
j_call: TRBJ2-1; v_call: TRBV30; clone_size: -; d_call: -; cdr3_nt: TGTGCCTGGAGAATCCTCGGGGGCTTTGACAATGAGCAGTTCTTC; cdr3_aa: CAWRILGGFDNEQFF
j_call: TRBJ2-1; v_call: TRBV27; clone_size: -; d_call: TRBD1; cdr3_nt: TGTGCCAGCAGGCAGGGGGTAGCTGGACAGGAGCAGTTCTTC; cdr3_aa: CASRQGVAGQEQFF
j_call: TRBJ1-6; v_call: TRBV27; clone_size: -; d_call: -; cdr3_nt: TGTGCCAGCAGTCAAACACGTTCACCCCTCCACTTT; cdr3_aa: CASSQTRSPLHF
j_call: TRBJ1-2; v_call: TRBV27; clone_size: -; d_call: TRBD1; cdr3_nt: TGTGCCAGCAGTTTCGGAACCGGGACAGGGGGGGGCTACACCTTC; cdr3_aa: CASSFGTGTGGGYTF
j_call: TRBJ1-1; v_call: TRBV6-1; clone_size: -; d_call: -; cdr3_nt: TGTGCCAGCATTCGGGGGATTGAAGCTTTCTTT; cdr3_aa: CASIRGIEAFF
j_call: TRBJ2-2; v_call: TRBV7-9; clone_size: -; d_call: -; cdr3_nt: TGTGCCAGCAGCCAACTCAGGGATAGCGGCAACACCGGGGAGCTGTTTTTT; cdr3_aa: CASSQLRDSGNTGELFF
j_call: TRBJ2-7; v_call: TRBV7-2; clone_size: few; d_call: -; cdr3_nt: TGTGCCAGCAGCTTAGCTCTCCACTACGAGCAGTACTTC; cdr3_aa: CASSLALHYEQYF
j_call: TRBJ2-1; v_call: TRBV27; clone_size: -; d_call: -; cdr3_nt: TGTGCCAGCAGTTTTGTACAGGGAAACAATGAGCAGTTCTTC; cdr3_aa: CASSFVQGNNEQFF
j_call: TRBJ1-4; v_call: TRBV19; clone_size: -; d_call: TRBD1; cdr3_nt: TGTGCCAGTAGGGTTACAGGGGACACTAATGAAAAACTGTTTTTT; cdr3_aa: CASRVTGDTNEKLFF
j_call: TRBJ2-3; v_call: TRBV5-6; clone_size: once; d_call: TRBD1; cdr3_nt: TGTGCCAGCAGCCATACGAAGGGAACAGGGGTGGCAGATACGCAGTATTTT; cdr3_aa: CASSHTKGTGVADTQYF
j_call: TRBJ2-7; v_call: TRBV5-1; clone_size: -; d_call: -; cdr3_nt: TGCGCCAGCAGCCTTGAGGTAGTAAGCGAGGCCGAGCAGTACTTC; cdr3_aa: CASSLEVVSEAEQYF
j_call: TRBJ1-1; v_call: TRBV6-5; clone_size: -; d_call: -; cdr3_nt: TGTGCCAGCAGTTATCAGGGGATAGTCCAAGCTGAAGCTTTCTTT; cdr3_aa: CASSYQGIVQAEAFF
j_call: TRBJ2-7; v_call: TRBV30; clone_size: -; d_call: -; cdr3_nt: TGTGCCTGGAGTGGAGGAGGCTCCTACGAGCAGTACTTC; cdr3_aa: CAWSGGGSYEQYF